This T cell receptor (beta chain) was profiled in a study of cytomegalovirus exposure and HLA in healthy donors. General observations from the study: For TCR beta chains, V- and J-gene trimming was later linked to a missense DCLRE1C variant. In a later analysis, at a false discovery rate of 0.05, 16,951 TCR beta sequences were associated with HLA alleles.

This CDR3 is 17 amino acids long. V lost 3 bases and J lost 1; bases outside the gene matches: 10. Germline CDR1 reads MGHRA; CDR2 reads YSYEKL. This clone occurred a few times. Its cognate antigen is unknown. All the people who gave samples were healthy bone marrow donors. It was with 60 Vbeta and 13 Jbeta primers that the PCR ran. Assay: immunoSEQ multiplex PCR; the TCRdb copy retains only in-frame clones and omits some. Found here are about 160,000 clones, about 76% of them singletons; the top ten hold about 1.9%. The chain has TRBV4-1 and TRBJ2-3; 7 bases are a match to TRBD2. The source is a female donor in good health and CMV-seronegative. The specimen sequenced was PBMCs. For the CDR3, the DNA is TGCGCCAGCAGCCATATGACCCGGGGGGAGCGCACAGATACGCAGTATTTT. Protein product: CASSHMTRGERTDTQYF.